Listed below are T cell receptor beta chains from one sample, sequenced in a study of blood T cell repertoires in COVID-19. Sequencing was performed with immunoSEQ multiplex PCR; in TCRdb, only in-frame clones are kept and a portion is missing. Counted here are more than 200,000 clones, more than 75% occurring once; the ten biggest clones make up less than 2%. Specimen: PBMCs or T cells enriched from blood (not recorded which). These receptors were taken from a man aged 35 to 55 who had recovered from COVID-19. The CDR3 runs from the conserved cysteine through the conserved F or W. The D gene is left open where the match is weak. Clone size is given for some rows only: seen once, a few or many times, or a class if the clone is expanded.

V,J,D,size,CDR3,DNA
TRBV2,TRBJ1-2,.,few,CASYTNQGHYYGYTF,TGTGCCAGCTATACAAATCAGGGCCACTACTATGGCTACACCTTC
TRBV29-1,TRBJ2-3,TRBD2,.,CSVTAGADTQYF,TGCAGCGTTACAGCGGGAGCAGATACGCAGTATTTT
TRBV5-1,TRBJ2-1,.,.,CASSQGVFYNEQFF,TGCGCCAGCAGCCAAGGGGTGTTCTACAATGAGCAGTTCTTC
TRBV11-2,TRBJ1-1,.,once,CASTITEAFF,TGTGCCAGCACCATCACTGAAGCTTTCTTT
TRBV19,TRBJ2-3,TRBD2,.,CASSIASGIADTQYF,TGTGCCAGTAGTATAGCTAGCGGAATTGCCGATACGCAGTATTTT
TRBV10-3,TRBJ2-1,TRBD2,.,CAISESGTSGSNEQFF,TGTGCCATCAGTGAGTCGGGGACTAGCGGTTCCAATGAGCAGTTCTTC
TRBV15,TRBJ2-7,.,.,CATSVWAGAHEQYF,TGTGCCACCAGCGTGTGGGCAGGGGCTCACGAGCAGTACTTC
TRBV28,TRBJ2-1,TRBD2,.,CASSPGQAGGPEDEQFF,TGTGCCAGCAGTCCCGGTCAAGCGGGAGGACCTGAGGATGAGCAGTTCTTC
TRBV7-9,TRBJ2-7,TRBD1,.,CASRGQGGNPEQYF,TGTGCCAGCAGGGGACAGGGGGGGAACCCCGAGCAGTACTTC
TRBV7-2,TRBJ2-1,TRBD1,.,CASSLGQGAWNEQFF,TGTGCCAGCAGCTTAGGACAGGGGGCATGGAATGAGCAGTTCTTC
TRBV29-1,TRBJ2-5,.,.,CSVEGTGGLQETQYF,TGCAGCGTTGAAGGGACTGGGGGCCTACAAGAGACCCAGTACTTC
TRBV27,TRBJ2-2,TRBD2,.,CASSPRLAPNTGELFF,TGTGCCAGCAGTCCACGACTAGCCCCGAACACCGGGGAGCTGTTTTTT
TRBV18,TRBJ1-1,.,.,CASSSTGWTEAFF,TGTGCCAGCTCAAGTACAGGGTGGACTGAAGCTTTCTTT
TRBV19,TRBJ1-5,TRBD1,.,CASSTGTGLYSNQPQHF,TGTGCCAGTAGTACCGGGACAGGCCTCTATAGCAATCAGCCCCAGCATTTT
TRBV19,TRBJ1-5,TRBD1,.,CASSIDREYHQPQHF,TGTGCCAGTAGTATCGACAGGGAGTACCACCAGCCCCAGCATTTT
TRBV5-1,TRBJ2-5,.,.,CASSPERRIQETQYF,TGCGCCAGCAGCCCGGAAAGGAGGATCCAAGAGACCCAGTACTTC
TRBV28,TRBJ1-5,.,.,CASVSGLSQPQHF,TGTGCCAGCGTATCAGGGCTTTCTCAGCCCCAGCATTTT
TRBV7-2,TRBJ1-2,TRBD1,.,CASSLGQGQIYGYTF,TGTGCCAGCAGCTTGGGACAGGGACAGATCTATGGCTACACCTTC
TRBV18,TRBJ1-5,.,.,CASSESRDQPQHF,TGTGCCAGCTCAGAAAGCAGGGATCAGCCCCAGCATTTT
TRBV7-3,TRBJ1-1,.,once,CASSPRGNTEAFF,TGTGCCAGCAGCCCCAGGGGAAACACTGAAGCTTTCTTT
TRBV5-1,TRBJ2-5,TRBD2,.,CASSQRAGGPETQYF,TGCGCCAGCAGCCAGCGGGCGGGGGGTCCAGAGACCCAGTACTTC
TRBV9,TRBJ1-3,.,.,CASSAADVRLNTIYF,TGTGCCAGCAGCGCCGCGGATGTCCGGCTAAACACCATATATTTT
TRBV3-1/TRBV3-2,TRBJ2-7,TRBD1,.,CASSRQGADEQYF,TGTGCCAGCAGCCGGCAGGGGGCCGACGAGCAGTACTTC
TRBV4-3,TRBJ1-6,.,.,CASSQDPGSPLHF,TGCGCCAGCAGCCAAGACCCGGGTTCACCCCTCCACTTT
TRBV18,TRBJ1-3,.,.,CASSPNEGAGNTIYF,TGTGCCAGCTCACCCAACGAGGGAGCTGGAAACACCATATATTTT
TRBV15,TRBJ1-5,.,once,CATSRGENQPQHF,TGTGCCACCAGCAGAGGGGAGAATCAGCCCCAGCATTTT
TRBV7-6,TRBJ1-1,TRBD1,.,CASRQGVNTEAFF,TGTGCCAGCAGACAGGGGGTTAACACTGAAGCTTTCTTT
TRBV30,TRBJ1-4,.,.,CAWSPPGAVEKLFF,TGTGCCTGGAGTCCACCGGGAGCCGTAGAAAAACTGTTTTTT
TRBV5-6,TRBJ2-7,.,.,CASSHLSLGRGDYEQYF,TGTGCCAGCAGCCACCTGAGCCTGGGGCGGGGTGACTACGAGCAGTACTTC
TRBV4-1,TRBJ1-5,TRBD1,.,CASSKGQVYQPQHF,TGCGCCAGCAGTAAAGGACAGGTTTACCAGCCCCAGCATTTT